A single sample gave rise to the 9 T cell receptor beta chains below, sequenced in a study of identical twins. Using its own MiXCR run on the 5' RACE reads, TCRdb lists one record per CDR3 protein. This table has around 650,000 distinct CDR3 sequences, just over 7% appearing once. This same sample was also part of a study on yellow fever vaccine responses in identical twins.

Sequenced sample: PBMCs. The receptors shown here come from a woman under 30 in good health.

This clonotype turned up a few times. The genes are TRBV28 and TRBJ2-2, with D unresolved. CDR3 size: 15 residues. Between the trimmed V and J ends, which lost 7 bases and 3 bases, there was a span of 15 bases. Germline assignment: CDR1 MDHEN and CDR2 SYDVKM. The CDR3 sequence is CASTSAEGYTGELFF. The CDR3, as DNA: TGTGCCAGCACGTCCGCGGAAGGGTACACCGGGGAGCTGTTTTTT.

This clonotype was observed many times. This sequence joins TRBV4-1 and TRBJ2-5; no reliable D call. Germline loops: CDR1 MGHRA, CDR2 YSYEKL. V lost 1 base and J lost 2, with 11 bases in between. The CDR3 runs 15 residues. The CDR3 loop is CASSQGPGLQETQYF. As DNA, the CDR3 is TGCGCCAGCAGCCAAGGGCCCGGCTTGCAAGAGACCCAGTACTTC.

This clonotype showed up many times. This sequence joins TRBV12-3 or TRBV12-4 and TRBJ2-1; D uncertain. The V end was cut by 3 bases, the J end by 11 bases, with 20 bases between. The CDR3 consists of 15 residues. CDR3 DNA sequence: TGTGCCAGCAGTTTTGTAGAGGCCGTGCGTGGTAAGCAGTTCTTC. It codes for CASSFVEAVRGKQFF.

This clonotype was picked up many times. The chain combines TRBV7-2 with TRBJ2-7, with D possibly matching TRBD2 (5 bases). The CDR3 covers 14 residues. Germline assignment: CDR1 SGHTA and CDR2 FQGNSA. The V end lost 2 bases, the J end lost 4 bases, and 12 bases lay between the germline ends. The chain's CDR3 is CASSLSRDKYEQYF. DNA for the CDR3: TGTGCCAGCAGCTTATCGAGGGATAAGTACGAGCAGTACTTC.

This clonotype appeared a few times. The chain employs TRBV28 and TRBJ1-1; D call uncertain. Germline V lookup: CDR1 MDHEN, CDR2 SYDVKM. V was trimmed by 7 bases and J by 4 bases, leaving 13 bases between them. This CDR3 comprises 13 residues. This CDR3 reads CASNRGWSTEAFF. The CDR3 DNA sequence: TGTGCCAGCAATAGAGGGTGGAGCACTGAAGCTTTCTTT.

At least ten counts were recorded for this clonotype. The chain employs TRBV12-3 or TRBV12-4 and TRBJ1-1; 11 bases map to TRBD1. CDR3 length: 14 amino acids. Trimming took 7 bases from V and 3 from J; bases not matched to a gene: 4. CDR3 in DNA: TGTGCCAGCACCAGGACAGGGGGCCACACTGAAGCTTTCTTT. Translation gives CASTRTGGHTEAFF.

The genes are TRBV13 and TRBJ2-1; D unclear. The CDR3 has 15 amino acids. Germline assignment: CDR1 PRHDT and CDR2 FYEKMQ (reference sequence). Trimming took 5 bases from V and 6 from J, leaving 17 bases between them. CDR3 loop: CASSKTLTSSNEQFF. For the CDR3, the DNA is TGTGCCAGCAGCAAAACCCTAACTTCAAGCAATGAGCAGTTCTTC.

This clonotype was found many times. The rearrangement links TRBV7-8 to TRBJ2-2, with unresolved D. Germline CDR1 is SGHVS and CDR2 is FQNEAQ. Trimming removed 2 bases at V and 3 bases at J, with 4 bases between. The CDR3 has 13 amino acids. CDR3 nucleotide sequence: TGTGCCAGCAGCTTATTGCACACCGGGGAGCTGTTTTTT. Its translation is CASSLLHTGELFF.

The rearrangement uses TRBV20-1 and TRBJ1-1; perhaps TRBD1 as D (6 bases). The CDR3 has 14 amino acids. Germline V CDR1 and CDR2: DFQATT, SNEGSKA (reference sequence). V was shortened by 1 base and J by 1 base, with 10 bases between the two germline ends. CDR3 region: CSARVGGPNTEAFF. The CDR3 bases are TGCAGTGCTAGAGTTGGGGGGCCGAACACTGAAGCTTTCTTT.